This T cell receptor (beta chain) was profiled in a study of glioma-infiltrating T cells after dendritic cell vaccination. Whole-study context: Dendritic cells derived from monocytes and pulsed with autologous tumor lysate formed the vaccine. Patients received three intradermal dendritic cell vaccine injections at biweekly intervals.

Input was 2 ug genomic DNA, or all available if less. Clones were read by immunoSEQ multiplex PCR, and TCRdb kept only the in-frame ones, dropping some. The sample includes about 94,000 clones, around 80% of them seen just once. Time point noted: after dendritic cell vaccination, including at tumor progression/relapse. Study-wide results and limits: Complete blood and tumor specimen sets were limited to few patients.

The CDR3 covers 15 residues. Trimming cost V 5 bases and J 1 base, with 15 bases left between them. Germline CDR1 SGHAT, CDR2 FQNNGV. To note about this clone: The antigen remains unidentified.

This receptor was taken from a human donor with glioblastoma. Sequenced material: blood, taken after dendritic cell vaccination. This chain connects TRBV11-2 to TRBJ2-7; D unclear. The CDR3 bases are TGTGCCAGCAGCCTCCACGCGCCAGGTTCCTACGAGCAGTACTTC. Protein sequence: CASSLHAPGSYEQYF.